This is a list of T cell receptor beta chains from one sample in a study of Graves' ophthalmopathy and Graves' hyperthyroidism. TCRdb recomputed calls from the multiplex PCR reads with MiXCR, one row per CDR3 protein. Counted here are hundreds of thousands of distinct CDR3 sequences, roughly 40% occurring once; the ten biggest clones make up roughly 46%. The source material was peripheral blood. These receptors all come from an adult man with Graves' ophthalmopathy. Each CDR3 is given with its conserved first and last residue. A D gene is named only where the DNA matches it firmly. Size is omitted from some rows. Given values are once, few, many or a class for expanded clones.

abundance: many
v_gene: TRBV10-3
len: 14
d_gene: NA
j_gene: TRBJ1-6
CDR3nt: TGTGCCAGCAGTTACGGACAGCTACGGTCACCCCTCCACTTT
CDR3aa: CASSYGQLRSPLHF

abundance: many
v_gene: TRBV7-9
len: 12
d_gene: NA
j_gene: TRBJ2-2
CDR3nt: TGTGCCAGCAGCTTATTGTCCGGGGAGCTGTTTTTT
CDR3aa: CASSLLSGELFF

abundance: NA
v_gene: TRBV10-2
len: 12
d_gene: TRBD1
j_gene: TRBJ1-5
CDR3nt: TGCGCCGGGGGACAGGGCAATCAGCCCCAGCATTTT
CDR3aa: CAGGQGNQPQHF

abundance: NA
v_gene: TRBV10-3
len: 12
d_gene: NA
j_gene: TRBJ1-3
CDR3nt: TGTGCCAGCAGAATTCAGGGTAACACCATATATTTT
CDR3aa: CASRIQGNTIYF

abundance: many
v_gene: TRBV20-1
len: 12
d_gene: NA
j_gene: TRBJ2-7
CDR3nt: TGCAGTGCTAGAGGGGGGGTGAATGAGCAGTACTTC
CDR3aa: CSARGGVNEQYF

abundance: NA
v_gene: TRBV20-1
len: 15
d_gene: TRBD1
j_gene: TRBJ2-7
CDR3nt: TGCAGTGCTAGAGATTACGGACAGGGGATGCCCGAGCAGTACTTC
CDR3aa: CSARDYGQGMPEQYF

abundance: NA
v_gene: TRBV7-9
len: 13
d_gene: NA
j_gene: TRBJ2-5
CDR3nt: TGTGCCAGCCAGACTATTCCACAAGAGACCCAGTACTTC
CDR3aa: CASQTIPQETQYF

abundance: many
v_gene: TRBV11-1
len: 14
d_gene: NA
j_gene: TRBJ2-5
CDR3nt: TGTGCCAGCAGCTTAAGGTCGGGGCGAGAGACCCAGTACTTC
CDR3aa: CASSLRSGRETQYF

abundance: many
v_gene: TRBV5-6
len: 13
d_gene: NA
j_gene: TRBJ2-5
CDR3nt: TGTGCCAGCACCCGGACCCTCGCAGAGACCCAGTACTTC
CDR3aa: CASTRTLAETQYF

abundance: few
v_gene: TRBV14
len: 12
d_gene: NA
j_gene: TRBJ1-1
CDR3nt: TGTGCCAGCAGCCAAGACGGGGGGCTAGCTTTCTTT
CDR3aa: CASSQDGGLAFF

abundance: NA
v_gene: TRBV7-2
len: 15
d_gene: TRBD1
j_gene: TRBJ2-7
CDR3nt: TGTGCCAGCAGCTTAAGTCGGGACAGTTTCGACGAGCAGTACTTC
CDR3aa: CASSLSRDSFDEQYF

abundance: NA
v_gene: TRBV5-6
len: 14
d_gene: NA
j_gene: TRBJ1-6
CDR3nt: TGTGCCAGCAGCCCCGGACTGCCAAATTCACCCCTCCACTTT
CDR3aa: CASSPGLPNSPLHF

abundance: NA
v_gene: TRBV7-9
len: 17
d_gene: TRBD2
j_gene: TRBJ2-5
CDR3nt: TGTGCCAGCAGTCCCACCCCCCCTACTAGCGGCCAAGAGACCCAGTACTTC
CDR3aa: CASSPTPPTSGQETQYF

abundance: NA
v_gene: TRBV20-1
len: 13
d_gene: TRBD1
j_gene: TRBJ1-5
CDR3nt: TGCAGTGCTAGGGGGACAGGGAGGCAGCCCCAGCATTTT
CDR3aa: CSARGTGRQPQHF

abundance: NA
v_gene: TRBV24-1
len: 17
d_gene: TRBD1
j_gene: TRBJ1-5
CDR3nt: TGTGCCACCAGAGACTCCGGGACAGGGGGTCTTGGGCAGCCCCAGCATTTT
CDR3aa: CATRDSGTGGLGQPQHF

abundance: NA
v_gene: TRBV20-1
len: 11
d_gene: NA
j_gene: TRBJ1-1
CDR3nt: TGCAGTGCTAGCAGGCGGGGTGAAGCTTTCTTT
CDR3aa: CSASRRGEAFF

abundance: few
v_gene: TRBV11-2
len: 15
d_gene: TRBD1
j_gene: TRBJ1-6
CDR3nt: TGTGCCAGCAGCCAAGACGGGACAGGAACTTCACCCCTCCACTTT
CDR3aa: CASSQDGTGTSPLHF

abundance: NA
v_gene: TRBV2
len: 14
d_gene: NA
j_gene: TRBJ1-2
CDR3nt: TGTGCCAGCTATGAGGGACCCAAGAGCTATGGCTACACCTTC
CDR3aa: CASYEGPKSYGYTF

abundance: once
v_gene: TRBV29-1
len: 10
d_gene: NA
j_gene: TRBJ2-7
CDR3nt: TGCAGCACCGACGCGGGCGAGCAGTACTTC
CDR3aa: CSTDAGEQYF

abundance: many
v_gene: TRBV20-1
len: 9
d_gene: NA
j_gene: TRBJ1-2
CDR3nt: TGCAGTACTCGGGGTGGCTACACCTTC
CDR3aa: CSTRGGYTF

abundance: once
v_gene: TRBV7-2
len: 15
d_gene: TRBD1
j_gene: TRBJ2-5
CDR3nt: TGTGCCAGCAGCCAAGGGACAGGGACCACCGGGACCCAGTACTTC
CDR3aa: CASSQGTGTTGTQYF

abundance: many
v_gene: TRBV24-1
len: 15
d_gene: TRBD1
j_gene: TRBJ1-5
CDR3nt: TGTGCCAGCAGTTTCCGGGACAGAAGCAATCAGCCCCAGCATTTT
CDR3aa: CASSFRDRSNQPQHF

abundance: NA
v_gene: TRBV7-2
len: 15
d_gene: TRBD1
j_gene: TRBJ2-5
CDR3nt: TGTGCCAGCAGCCCGGACAGGGGGCGTGGTCAGCCCCAGTACTTC
CDR3aa: CASSPDRGRGQPQYF

abundance: many
v_gene: TRBV25-1
len: 17
d_gene: NA
j_gene: TRBJ1-2
CDR3nt: TGTGCCAGCAGTGAAGCGACAGCGAGACATTTCGAGTGGGGCTACACCTTC
CDR3aa: CASSEATARHFEWGYTF

abundance: NA
v_gene: TRBV12-3/TRBV12-4
len: 15
d_gene: NA
j_gene: TRBJ1-2
CDR3nt: TGTGCCAGCACCTCCTACCAAACGCCAAACTATGGCTACACCTTC
CDR3aa: CASTSYQTPNYGYTF

abundance: once
v_gene: TRBV2
len: 15
d_gene: TRBD1
j_gene: TRBJ1-1
CDR3nt: TGTGCCAGCAGTCTGCCGGGACAGGGTGACACTGAAGCTTTCTTT
CDR3aa: CASSLPGQGDTEAFF

abundance: once
v_gene: TRBV10-3
len: 12
d_gene: NA
j_gene: TRBJ2-7
CDR3nt: TGTGCCCCTCCCCGGACCTTCGACGAGCAGTACTTC
CDR3aa: CAPPRTFDEQYF

abundance: once
v_gene: TRBV9
len: 16
d_gene: TRBD2
j_gene: TRBJ2-7
CDR3nt: TGTGCCAGCAGCGATAAACTAGCGGGAGGGCTGGATGAGCAGTACTTC
CDR3aa: CASSDKLAGGLDEQYF

abundance: NA
v_gene: TRBV20-1
len: 14
d_gene: NA
j_gene: TRBJ2-7
CDR3nt: TGCAGTGCTAGACCCACTGGGGGGGCGGGCGAGCAGTACTTC
CDR3aa: CSARPTGGAGEQYF

abundance: many
v_gene: TRBV20-1
len: 12
d_gene: NA
j_gene: TRBJ1-1
CDR3nt: TGCAGTGCTAGCAGGGTGAACACTGAAGCTTTCTTT
CDR3aa: CSASRVNTEAFF

abundance: many
v_gene: TRBV24-1
len: 16
d_gene: NA
j_gene: TRBJ1-2
CDR3nt: TGTGCCACCAGTGATGCGCCCGCCCAGGGTGACTATGGCTACACCTTC
CDR3aa: CATSDAPAQGDYGYTF

abundance: many
v_gene: TRBV7-3
len: 12
d_gene: NA
j_gene: TRBJ2-2
CDR3nt: TGTGCCAGCAGCTTACCTGGCGGGGAGCTGTTTTTT
CDR3aa: CASSLPGGELFF

abundance: NA
v_gene: TRBV5-1
len: 13
d_gene: NA
j_gene: TRBJ2-5
CDR3nt: TGCGCCAGCAGCGTGTCCAACCAAGAGACCCAGTACTTC
CDR3aa: CASSVSNQETQYF

abundance: NA
v_gene: TRBV20-1
len: 14
d_gene: TRBD1
j_gene: TRBJ2-7
CDR3nt: TGCAGTGCTAGGTCCGACAGGGATACCTACGAGCAGTACTTC
CDR3aa: CSARSDRDTYEQYF

abundance: NA
v_gene: TRBV5-1
len: 15
d_gene: TRBD1
j_gene: TRBJ2-5
CDR3nt: TGCGCCAGCAGCTTGGGGACAGGGGGTCGTCAGCCCCAGTACTTC
CDR3aa: CASSLGTGGRQPQYF

abundance: many
v_gene: TRBV2
len: 11
d_gene: NA
j_gene: TRBJ2-7
CDR3nt: TGTGCCAGCACCCAGACACTCAGGCAGTACTTC
CDR3aa: CASTQTLRQYF

abundance: few
v_gene: TRBV20-1
len: 15
d_gene: NA
j_gene: TRBJ1-5
CDR3nt: TGCAGTGCTAGAGATGTGCCAGGTGGTAATCAGCCCCAGCATTTT
CDR3aa: CSARDVPGGNQPQHF

abundance: few
v_gene: TRBV9
len: 16
d_gene: NA
j_gene: TRBJ1-2
CDR3nt: TGTGCCAGCAGCGTAGACCCGAACAGAAAAGACTATGGCTACACCTTC
CDR3aa: CASSVDPNRKDYGYTF

abundance: few
v_gene: TRBV10-3
len: 14
d_gene: NA
j_gene: TRBJ1-1
CDR3nt: TGTGCCAGCAGTGAAGCAGGGGAGAGGACTGAAGCTTTCTTT
CDR3aa: CASSEAGERTEAFF

abundance: NA
v_gene: TRBV10-3
len: 14
d_gene: NA
j_gene: TRBJ1-2
CDR3nt: TGTGCCATCAGTGCTAGGTCGGATAACTATGGCTACACCTTC
CDR3aa: CAISARSDNYGYTF

abundance: NA
v_gene: TRBV19
len: 14
d_gene: NA
j_gene: TRBJ2-2
CDR3nt: TGTGCCAGTAGGGAGTTTTACGACACCGGGGAGCTGTTTTTT
CDR3aa: CASREFYDTGELFF

abundance: NA
v_gene: TRBV19
len: 15
d_gene: NA
j_gene: TRBJ2-7
CDR3nt: TGTGCCTGGAGTAACCGGCGGATAAGTTCCTACGAGCAGTACTTC
CDR3aa: CAWSNRRISSYEQYF